What follows are 2 T cell receptor beta chains derived from one specimen sequenced in a study of blood T cells in healthy people across ages. Next came a second PCR, run for roughly 6 to 11 cycles, which used a sample-barcoded 5' primer along with a J-beta primer mix. TCRdb re-called the 5' RACE reads through MiXCR, storing one row per CDR3 protein. The repertoire consists of roughly 700,000 distinct CDR3 sequences, with about 32% occurring once and the leading ten covering 15% to 17%. The sequencing sample was made of blood. These TCRs come from a woman older than 75 in good health.

This chain links TRBV20-1 with TRBJ1-6; 7 bases align to TRBD1. The CDR3 runs 13 residues. V shed 5 bases and J 18 bases; nucleotides not matched to a gene: 16. Germline CDR1 is DFQATT and CDR2 is SNEGSKA (reference sequence). The CDR3 protein is CSASQDRTEPPHF. CDR3 DNA sequence: TGCAGTGCTTCCCAGGACAGGACGGAGCCTCCCCACTTT.

A word on this clonotype: A much larger clone lies one base from this, so it may be a read error. This chain uses TRBV7-7 with TRBJ2-5, with D maybe TRBD2 (6 bases). Trimming stripped 1 base from V and 11 bases from J, with 20 bases between. The CDR3 totals 15 residues. CDR1 and CDR2 from the germline V gene are SSHAT and FNYEAQ (reference sequence). CDR3 in amino acids: CASSLGSAGYNEQYF. The CDR3 nucleotides are TGTGCCAGCAGCTTAGGATCGGCGGGATACAATGAGCAGTACTTC.